The text below deals with one T cell receptor beta chain. Primers for the PCR totalled 60 Vbeta and 13 Jbeta. Produced via immunoSEQ multiplex PCR; TCRdb's table is partial and in-frame only. The sample lists fewer than 95,000 clones; around 78% were seen once. The CDR3 spans 19 residues. V shed 6 bases and J shed 1 base, with 28 bases lying between them. Germline loops: CDR1 SGHTA, CDR2 FQGNSA. These data come from a study of cytomegalovirus exposure and HLA in healthy donors. At the level of the study: An early data release held approximately 85 million unique TCRs from HLA-typed donors.

The gene calls are TRBV7-2 and TRBJ2-7; D is possibly TRBD1 (6 bases). The source of this sequence is a man younger than 45 in good health and CMV-seronegative. The sequencing input was PBMCs. CDR3 protein: CASRLTGMRGFGGSYEQYF. CDR3 nucleotide sequence: TGTGCCAGCAGGTTGACGGGAATGAGGGGGTTTGGGGGATCCTACGAGCAGTACTTC.